The TCR beta chain under discussion was sequenced for a study of blood T cells in healthy people across ages. This clonotype was detected only once. It was with a sample-barcoded 5' primer and a J-beta primer mix that a second PCR of about 6 to 12 cycles was run. TCRdb reprocessed the 5' RACE reads via MiXCR and lists one record per CDR3 protein. Of about 1.8 million distinct CDR3 sequences in the sample, roughly 52% were seen once. The length of the CDR3 is 13 residues. Germline CDR1 reads LNHNV; CDR2 reads YYDKDF (reference sequence). The V end was cut by 1 base, the J end by 7 bases, with 10 bases between.

The TCR comes from a woman in her 40s in good health. The chain uses TRBV15 and TRBJ1-2; possible D gene TRBD1, 5 bases. The sample was blood. CDR3 amino acids: CATSRGAGGGYTF. The CDR3 nucleotides are TGTGCCACCAGCAGAGGGGCGGGGGGTGGCTACACCTTC.